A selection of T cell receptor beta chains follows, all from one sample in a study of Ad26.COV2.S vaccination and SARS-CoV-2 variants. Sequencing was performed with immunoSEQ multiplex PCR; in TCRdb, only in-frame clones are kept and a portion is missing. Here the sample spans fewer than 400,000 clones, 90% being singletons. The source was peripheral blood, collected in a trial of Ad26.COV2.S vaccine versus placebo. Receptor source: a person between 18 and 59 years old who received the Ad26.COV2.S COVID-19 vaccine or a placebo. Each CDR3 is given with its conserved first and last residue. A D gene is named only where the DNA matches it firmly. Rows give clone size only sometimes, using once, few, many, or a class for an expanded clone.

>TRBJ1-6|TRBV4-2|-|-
TGTGCCAGCCGGTTGTCGAATTCACCCCTCCACTTT
CASRLSNSPLHF
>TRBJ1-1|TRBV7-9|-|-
TGTGCCAGCAGCTCCCCTCCGGGGGGCGATGGGGCTGAAGCTTTCTTT
CASSSPPGGDGAEAFF
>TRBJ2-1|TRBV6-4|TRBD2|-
TGTGCCAGCAGTGAAGGGGCTAGCGGAAACAATGAGCAGTTCTTC
CASSEGASGNNEQFF
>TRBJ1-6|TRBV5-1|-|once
TGCGCCAGCAGCCCCCCCGGGTCGAATTCACCCCTCCACTTT
CASSPPGSNSPLHF
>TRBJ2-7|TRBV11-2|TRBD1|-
TGTGCCAGCAGCCCCGGGACAGTCCTAGAGCAGTACTTC
CASSPGTVLEQYF
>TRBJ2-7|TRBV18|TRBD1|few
TGTGCCAGCTCACCACCGGCCCCCAGGGGGTCCTACGAGCAGTACTTC
CASSPPAPRGSYEQYF
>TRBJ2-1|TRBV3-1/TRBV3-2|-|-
TGTGCCAGCAGCCATATAGGACGGGGAGACAATGAGCAGTTCTTC
CASSHIGRGDNEQFF
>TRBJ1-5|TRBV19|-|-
TGTGCCAGTTCAACGACAACGACTAACAATCAGCCCCAGCATTTT
CASSTTTTNNQPQHF
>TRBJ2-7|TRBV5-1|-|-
TGCGCCAGCAGAAAAACAGGCTCCTACGAGCAGTACTTC
CASRKTGSYEQYF
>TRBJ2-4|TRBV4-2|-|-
TGTGCCAGCAGCCAAGAACGGGGGCCGGGAAACATTCAGTACTTC
CASSQERGPGNIQYF
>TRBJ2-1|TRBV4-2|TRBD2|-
TGTGCCAGCAGCCAAGAAACTAGCGGGGGGGCCGAGCAGTTCTTC
CASSQETSGGAEQFF
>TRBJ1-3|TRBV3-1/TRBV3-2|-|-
TGTGCCAGCAGCCAAGATGGGGGGAAATCTAGAAACACCATATATTTT
CASSQDGGKSRNTIYF
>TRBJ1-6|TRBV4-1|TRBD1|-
TGCGCCAGCAGCCGAGACAGGGTTCAGCCTAATTCACCCCTCCACTTT
CASSRDRVQPNSPLHF
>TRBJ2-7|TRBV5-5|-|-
TGTGCCAGCAGCTTGTCCCCATACGAGCAGTACTTC
CASSLSPYEQYF
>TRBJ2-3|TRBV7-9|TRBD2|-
TGTGCCAGCAGCTCACGACTAGCGGGAGTAGATACGCAGTATTTT
CASSSRLAGVDTQYF
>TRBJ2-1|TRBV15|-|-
TGTGCCACCAGCACCCCTTGGATCGCCAAAGGGGCCAATGAGCAGTTCTTC
CATSTPWIAKGANEQFF
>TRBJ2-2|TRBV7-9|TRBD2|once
TGTGCCAGCAGCTTAGAGAACTCTAGCGGACCGAACACCGGGGAGCTGTTTTTT
CASSLENSSGPNTGELFF
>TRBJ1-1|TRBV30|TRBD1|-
TGTGCCTGGGGCTACAGGGGGAAATGGGACACTGAAGCTTTCTTT
CAWGYRGKWDTEAFF
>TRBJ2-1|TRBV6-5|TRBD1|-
TGTGCCAGCCACTTGAGGGGACAGTCCAATGAGCAGTTCTTC
CASHLRGQSNEQFF
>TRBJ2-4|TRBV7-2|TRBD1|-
TGTGCCAGCAGCTTAAAGGACAGGGTCGATTATTTAGCCAAAAACATTCAGTACTTC
CASSLKDRVDYLAKNIQYF
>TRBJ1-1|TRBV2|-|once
TGTGCCAGCAGTGCGGTAACAGGGACCGAGATGAACACTGAAGCTTTCTTT
CASSAVTGTEMNTEAFF
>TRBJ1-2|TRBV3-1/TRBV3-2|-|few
TGTGCCAGCAGCCAGAGTCGGAATGGCTACACCTTC
CASSQSRNGYTF
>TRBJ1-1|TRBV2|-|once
TGTGCCAGCAGTCTTCAGGCCTTGAACACTGAAGCTTTCTTT
CASSLQALNTEAFF
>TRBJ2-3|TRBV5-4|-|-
TGTGCCAGCAGCTTCATACAGGGCACAGATACGCAGTATTTT
CASSFIQGTDTQYF
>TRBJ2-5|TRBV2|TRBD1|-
TGTGCCAGCACTCCTTATCAGGGGGAAGAGACCCAGTACTTC
CASTPYQGEETQYF
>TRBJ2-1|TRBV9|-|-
TGTGCCAGCAGCGTAGCCCCGTTTGAGCTGGGCTACAATGAGCAGTTCTTC
CASSVAPFELGYNEQFF